This is a list of T cell receptor beta chains from one sample in a study of T cells in Graves' hyperthyroidism and ophthalmopathy. TCRdb ran MiXCR on the multiplex PCR reads and lists one entry per CDR3 protein. This sample has nearly 750,000 distinct CDR3 sequences, with 35% found just once. Sequenced material: blood. The source of these receptors is a middle-aged woman with Graves' hyperthyroidism. The CDR3 runs from the conserved cysteine through the conserved F or W. A D gene is named only where the DNA matches it firmly. Clone size is stated in some rows and not others, as once, few, many or a class when expanded.

V gene	J gene	D gene	clone size	CDR3 protein	CDR3 DNA
TRBV2	TRBJ1-4	.	many	CASSVEVVGDEKLFF	TGTGCCAGCAGTGTGGAGGTAGTTGGTGATGAAAAACTGTTTTTT
TRBV11-2	TRBJ1-1	TRBD1	few	CASSQDPGQGANTEAFF	TGTGCCAGCAGCCAAGACCCCGGACAGGGCGCGAACACTGAAGCTTTCTTT
TRBV19	TRBJ1-2	.	.	CASSTQPTATNYGYTF	TGTGCCAGTAGTACTCAACCGACAGCGACTAACTATGGCTACACCTTC
TRBV6-1	TRBJ2-7	.	.	CASSGRNTYEQYF	TGTGCCAGCAGTGGACGTAATACCTACGAGCAGTACTTC
TRBV6-6	TRBJ2-7	.	few	CASTQAEDSYEQYF	TGTGCCAGCACCCAGGCCGAGGATTCCTACGAGCAGTACTTC
TRBV6-5	TRBJ1-1	.	many	CASSYRDINEAFF	TGTGCCAGCAGTTACCGGGACATCAATGAAGCTTTCTTT
TRBV13	TRBJ1-1	.	few	CASSPRQTPNTEAFF	TGTGCCAGCAGCCCGCGACAGACCCCGAACACTGAAGCTTTCTTT
TRBV29-1	TRBJ1-2	.	.	CSVDGYGYTF	TGCAGCGTAGACGGATATGGCTACACCTTC
TRBV12-3/TRBV12-4	TRBJ1-1	TRBD1	few	CASSHSSQGAGAFF	TGTGCCAGCAGTCATTCTTCCCAGGGGGCCGGAGCTTTCTTT
TRBV20-1	TRBJ2-5	TRBD2	many	CSPGLAGGPETQYF	TGCAGTCCAGGACTAGCGGGGGGGCCTGAGACCCAGTACTTC
TRBV4-1	TRBJ2-2	TRBD1	once	CASSQGSQPGQGTGELFF	TGCGCCAGCAGCCAGGGGAGTCAACCGGGACAGGGGACCGGGGAGCTGTTTTTT
TRBV25-1	TRBJ2-7	.	.	CASSPEWARGYEQYF	TGTGCCAGCAGTCCCGAGTGGGCGAGGGGCTACGAGCAGTACTTC
TRBV7-2	TRBJ2-5	.	.	CASSLSVRSQTQYF	TGTGCCAGCAGCTTATCCGTCCGGAGTCAGACCCAGTACTTC
TRBV20-1	TRBJ1-2	.	many	CSARPGDSYGYTF	TGCAGTGCTAGACCCGGCGACAGCTATGGCTACACCTTC
TRBV12-3/TRBV12-4	TRBJ2-5	TRBD1	many	CASSSQGAQETQYF	TGTGCCAGCAGCTCACAGGGGGCGCAGGAGACCCAGTACTTC
TRBV28	TRBJ1-1	TRBD1	.	CASSVGQIAFF	TGTGCCAGCAGTGTGGGACAGATAGCTTTCTTT
TRBV7-9	TRBJ2-5	TRBD1	.	CASSPGQGKETQYF	TGTGCCAGCAGCCCTGGACAGGGAAAAGAGACCCAGTACTTC
TRBV2	TRBJ1-1	TRBD1	many	CARRTGFYDAEAFF	TGTGCCAGAAGGACAGGGTTCTATGACGCTGAAGCTTTCTTT
TRBV24-1	TRBJ2-2	.	few	CATSDFPPGGTGELFF	TGTGCCACCAGTGATTTCCCCCCAGGAGGGACCGGGGAGCTGTTTTTT
TRBV6-5	TRBJ2-7	.	.	CASSEAFRAGQQYF	TGTGCCAGCAGTGAAGCTTTCAGGGCCGGCCAGCAGTACTTC
TRBV6-2/TRBV6-3	TRBJ1-6	.	few	CASSYFPGGLNSPLHF	TGTGCCAGCAGTTACTTTCCTGGTGGTCTGAATTCACCCCTCCACTTT
TRBV7-3	TRBJ2-5	.	many	CASSLWGQETQYF	TGTGCCAGCAGCTTATGGGGCCAAGAGACCCAGTACTTC
TRBV6-4	TRBJ2-6	.	many	CASSDNSGANVLTF	TGTGCCAGCAGTGACAACTCTGGGGCCAACGTCCTGACTTTC
TRBV20-1	TRBJ2-7	TRBD2	many	CSASPGLVYEQYF	TGCAGTGCTAGCCCGGGACTAGTCTACGAGCAGTACTTC
TRBV6-4	TRBJ1-1	.	many	CASSEDGSTEAFF	TGTGCCAGCAGTGAGGACGGGTCTACTGAAGCTTTCTTT
TRBV29-1	TRBJ2-5	.	.	CSVEDRGAETQYF	TGCAGCGTTGAAGACAGGGGCGCGGAGACCCAGTACTTC
TRBV28	TRBJ1-2	TRBD1	.	CASRKRTGWPRNGYTF	TGTGCCAGCAGAAAACGGACAGGGTGGCCCAGGAATGGCTACACCTTC
TRBV29-1	TRBJ1-1	.	many	CSVREGGTEAFF	TGCAGCGTCAGGGAGGGAGGCACTGAAGCTTTCTTT
TRBV11-3	TRBJ2-7	.	.	CASSLALGVKRYEQYF	TGTGCCAGCAGCTTAGCTCTCGGGGTAAAACGATACGAGCAGTACTTC
TRBV7-9	TRBJ1-1	TRBD1	few	CASSRQDRGTEAFF	TGTGCCAGCAGCCGGCAGGACAGGGGGACTGAAGCTTTCTTT
TRBV9	TRBJ2-7	.	few	CASSGSANSYEQYF	TGTGCCAGCAGCGGTAGCGCAAACTCCTACGAGCAGTACTTC
TRBV28	TRBJ1-2	.	.	CAIWGGETDYGYTF	TGTGCCATCTGGGGAGGGGAAACTGACTATGGCTACACCTTC
TRBV15	TRBJ1-2	TRBD1	.	CATSREQGPRGDYGYTF	TGTGCCACCAGCAGAGAACAAGGCCCCAGGGGGGACTATGGCTACACCTTC
TRBV7-2	TRBJ1-1	.	few	CASSSWVGQSTEAFF	TGTGCCAGCAGCTCATGGGTTGGACAGTCCACTGAAGCTTTCTTT
TRBV6-6	TRBJ1-2	.	many	CASSYVSGRNGYTF	TGTGCCAGCAGTTACGTGTCAGGGAGAAATGGCTACACCTTC
TRBV10-1	TRBJ2-2	.	many	CASRNGTPYGELFF	TGCGCCAGCAGGAACGGGACTCCCTACGGGGAGCTGTTTTTT
TRBV5-1	TRBJ2-7	.	.	CASSQAFPGSSYEQYF	TGCGCCAGCAGCCAAGCGTTCCCAGGGAGCTCCTACGAGCAGTACTTC
TRBV7-8	TRBJ2-7	TRBD1	.	CASSARWGTGAYEQYF	TGTGCCAGCAGCGCGCGTTGGGGGACAGGGGCCTACGAGCAGTACTTC
TRBV28	TRBJ2-5	TRBD2	.	CASSETNGRTSGVYGETQYF	TGTGCCAGCAGTGAAACAAACGGGAGGACTAGCGGGGTCTACGGGGAGACCCAGTACTTC
TRBV10-3	TRBJ1-1	TRBD1	.	CAIWGGQGNTEAFF	TGTGCCATCTGGGGGGGACAGGGGAACACTGAAGCTTTCTTT
TRBV10-3	TRBJ2-2	TRBD1	.	CASRGQGAGTGELFF	TGTGCCAGCAGGGGTCAGGGGGCTGGCACCGGGGAGCTGTTTTTT
TRBV5-8	TRBJ1-1	.	.	CASSHPQGLTNTGAFF	TGCGCCAGCAGCCACCCACAGGGTCTTACGAACACTGGAGCTTTCTTT
TRBV10-3	TRBJ1-1	.	few	CASSLSIIGRDQNTEAFF	TGTGCCAGCAGTTTATCGATTATAGGGAGGGACCAGAACACTGAAGCTTTCTTT
TRBV6-5	TRBJ1-4	TRBD1	.	CATAGTGGANNEKLFF	TGTGCCACCGCCGGGACAGGGGGCGCCAATAATGAAAAACTGTTTTTT
TRBV7-3	TRBJ2-5	.	many	CASGRDNQETQYF	TGTGCCAGCGGCCGGGACAACCAAGAGACCCAGTACTTC
TRBV20-1	TRBJ2-3	TRBD1	.	CSALHRGQTTDTQYF	TGCAGTGCGTTACATCGGGGACAGACAACAGATACGCAGTATTTT
TRBV5-1	TRBJ1-1	.	many	CASRSDMTRGKAFF	TGCGCCAGCAGGTCCGACATGACTCGGGGGAAAGCTTTCTTT
TRBV7-8	TRBJ1-1	.	few	CASSSTMGGANTEAFF	TGTGCCAGCAGCTCAACCATGGGGGGTGCAAACACTGAAGCTTTCTTT
TRBV4-3	TRBJ1-2	.	.	CASSQRRGGLDYGYTF	TGCGCCAGCAGCCAAAGACGGGGGGGCTTGGACTATGGCTACACCTTC
TRBV7-9	TRBJ2-6	.	many	CASSLDIRSGANVLTF	TGTGCCAGCAGCTTAGATATTCGATCTGGGGCCAACGTCCTGACTTTC
TRBV10-3	TRBJ1-5	.	.	CASSYNLGQPQHF	TGTGCCAGCAGTTACAATCTCGGGCAGCCCCAGCATTTT
TRBV20-1	TRBJ1-1	.	.	CSAYSLNTEAFF	TGCAGTGCTTACAGTTTGAACACTGAAGCTTTCTTT